A selection of T cell receptor beta chains follows, all from one sample in a study of blood T cell repertoires in COVID-19. The table came from immunoSEQ multiplex PCR; TCRdb's copy has only in-frame clones and leaves some out. Of more than 200,000 clones detected, about 87% appear once; the ten largest clones hold 6.3%. Sample: peripheral blood. Receptors were obtained from a woman aged 25 to 39 with COVID-19, enrolled during active disease. Each CDR3 is given with its conserved first and last residue. The D gene is left open where the match is weak. Clone size is given for some rows only: seen once, a few or many times, or a class if the clone is expanded.

V gene	clone size	D gene	J gene	CDR3 protein	CDR3 DNA
TRBV7-2	-	TRBD1	TRBJ1-3	CASSFGQAGGNTIYF	TGTGCCAGCAGCTTTGGACAGGCCGGTGGAAACACCATATATTTT
TRBV7-2	-	-	TRBJ2-7	CASSLDRGSYEQYF	TGTGCCAGCAGCTTAGATCGGGGCTCCTACGAGCAGTACTTC
TRBV19	-	TRBD1	TRBJ2-2	CATRTDRGTVHTGELFF	TGTGCCACAAGAACGGACAGGGGCACCGTGCACACCGGGGAGCTGTTTTTT
TRBV4-1	-	TRBD1	TRBJ1-1	CASSQDPTGTNTEAFF	TGCGCCAGCAGCCAAGATCCGACAGGGACGAACACTGAAGCTTTCTTT
TRBV5-1	-	TRBD1	TRBJ1-4	CASSSGQGNEKLFF	TGCGCCAGCAGCTCGGGACAGGGGAATGAAAAACTGTTTTTT
TRBV28	-	-	TRBJ2-7	CASSAQVRSYEQYF	TGTGCCAGCAGTGCTCAGGTTAGATCCTACGAGCAGTACTTC
TRBV15	-	-	TRBJ2-1	CATSRSTGSYNEQFF	TGTGCCACCAGCAGATCTACAGGGTCCTACAATGAGCAGTTCTTC
TRBV5-6	-	TRBD1	TRBJ1-1	CASSFTGGETEAFF	TGTGCCAGCAGCTTCACAGGGGGTGAAACTGAAGCTTTCTTT
TRBV6-5	-	TRBD2	TRBJ2-1	CASSYSTSGSWNEQFF	TGTGCCAGCAGTTACTCTACTAGCGGGAGTTGGAATGAGCAGTTCTTC
TRBV19	-	TRBD1	TRBJ2-7	CASSSQGASSYEQYF	TGTGCCAGTAGTTCACAGGGGGCGAGCTCCTACGAGCAGTACTTC
TRBV7-9	-	TRBD2	TRBJ2-1	CASSLRLAFNSYNEQFF	TGTGCCAGCAGCTTACGACTAGCCTTCAATAGCTACAATGAGCAGTTCTTC
TRBV29-1	-	-	TRBJ1-2	CSVARVDYGYTF	TGCAGCGTTGCCAGGGTCGACTATGGCTACACCTTC
TRBV6-6	-	-	TRBJ1-1	CASRYGTPMNTEAFF	TGTGCCAGCAGATACGGGACACCGATGAACACTGAAGCTTTCTTT
TRBV4-3	-	-	TRBJ2-7	CASSRAASYEQYF	TGCGCCAGCAGCCGGGCCGCCTCCTACGAGCAGTACTTC
TRBV15	-	-	TRBJ1-4	CATRLDGIFEKLFF	TGTGCCACCAGGTTGGACGGGATATTTGAAAAACTGTTTTTT
TRBV11-2	-	TRBD1	TRBJ1-2	CASSTGTGGGYTF	TGTGCCAGCAGTACCGGGACAGGGGGAGGCTACACCTTC
TRBV23-1	few	-	TRBJ1-5	CASSQWPLREYVGNQPQHF	TGCGCCAGCAGTCAATGGCCATTGAGGGAGTATGTGGGAAATCAGCCCCAGCATTTT
TRBV18	-	TRBD1	TRBJ2-1	CASSRTGGDEQFF	TGTGCCAGCTCAAGGACAGGGGGTGATGAGCAGTTCTTC
TRBV6-1	-	-	TRBJ2-3	CASSVIHRDFTDTQYF	TGTGCCAGCAGTGTTATACACAGGGATTTCACAGATACGCAGTATTTT
TRBV13	-	TRBD2	TRBJ2-3	CASSLSSGGADTQYF	TGTGCCAGCAGCTTGAGTAGCGGGGGGGCGGATACGCAGTATTTT
TRBV21-1	-	-	TRBJ2-3	CASSKEGKDTQYF	TGTGCCAGCAGCAAGGAGGGGAAAGATACGCAGTATTTT
TRBV18	-	TRBD2	TRBJ2-6	CASSPLAGGNSGANVLTF	TGTGCCAGCTCACCACTAGCGGGGGGGAACTCTGGGGCCAACGTCCTGACTTTC